This is a list of T cell receptor beta chains from one sample in a study of cytomegalovirus exposure and HLA in healthy donors. Profiling relied on immunoSEQ multiplex PCR, and the TCRdb table lists in-frame clones only, not all of them. The profile shows some 160,000 clones, 80% to 85% of them singletons. The source material was PBMCs. The source of these receptors is a woman between 18 and 29 years old in good health and CMV-seronegative. Each CDR3 is given with its conserved first and last residue. D genes are given only for firm matches. Clone size, where shown, is once, few, many, or a class for clones that have expanded.

d_call: -
v_call: TRBV9
clone_size: -
j_call: TRBJ2-5
cdr3_aa: CASSGGRVETQYF
cdr3_nt: TGTGCCAGCAGCGGGGGGCGAGTTGAGACCCAGTACTTC

d_call: TRBD2
v_call: TRBV6-1
clone_size: -
j_call: TRBJ2-3
cdr3_aa: CAISAGLAGGTDTQYF
cdr3_nt: TGTGCCATCAGTGCCGGACTAGCGGGGGGGACAGATACGCAGTATTTT

d_call: TRBD2
v_call: TRBV28
clone_size: -
j_call: TRBJ2-3
cdr3_aa: CASSLTTLAGTDTQYF
cdr3_nt: TGTGCCAGCAGTTTAACTACTCTAGCGGGCACAGATACGCAGTATTTT

d_call: -
v_call: TRBV19
clone_size: -
j_call: TRBJ1-1
cdr3_aa: CASRLGGVSDTEAFF
cdr3_nt: TGTGCCAGTAGGTTGGGGGGGGTATCGGACACTGAAGCTTTCTTT

d_call: -
v_call: TRBV10-3
clone_size: -
j_call: TRBJ1-2
cdr3_aa: CAISDPGMSLGYTF
cdr3_nt: TGTGCCATCAGTGACCCAGGGATGTCCCTAGGCTACACCTTC

d_call: -
v_call: TRBV5-4
clone_size: -
j_call: TRBJ1-4
cdr3_aa: CASSEDTATNEKLFF
cdr3_nt: TGTGCCAGCAGCGAGGACACCGCAACTAATGAAAAACTGTTTTTT

d_call: -
v_call: TRBV27
clone_size: once
j_call: TRBJ2-5
cdr3_aa: CASSTSETQYF
cdr3_nt: TGTGCCAGCAGTACTTCAGAGACCCAGTACTTC

d_call: TRBD1
v_call: TRBV6-6
clone_size: once
j_call: TRBJ1-2
cdr3_aa: CAGSLQGAGYTF
cdr3_nt: TGTGCCGGATCCTTACAGGGGGCTGGCTACACCTTC

d_call: -
v_call: TRBV18
clone_size: -
j_call: TRBJ2-7
cdr3_aa: CASSPNTGEDEQYF
cdr3_nt: TGTGCCAGCTCGCCTAATACAGGGGAGGACGAGCAGTACTTC

d_call: -
v_call: TRBV28
clone_size: -
j_call: TRBJ2-7
cdr3_aa: CASGLSGEQYF
cdr3_nt: TGTGCCAGCGGATTGTCAGGCGAGCAGTACTTC

d_call: TRBD1
v_call: TRBV19
clone_size: -
j_call: TRBJ1-4
cdr3_aa: CASRAGGTGREKLFF
cdr3_nt: TGTGCCAGTAGGGCGGGGGGGACAGGACGCGAAAAACTGTTTTTT

d_call: -
v_call: TRBV7-6
clone_size: -
j_call: TRBJ2-2
cdr3_aa: CASSLGTDYTGELFF
cdr3_nt: TGTGCCAGCAGCTTAGGGACAGACTACACCGGGGAGCTGTTTTTT

d_call: TRBD1
v_call: TRBV15
clone_size: -
j_call: TRBJ2-1
cdr3_aa: CATSRDRGNNEQFF
cdr3_nt: TGTGCCACCAGCAGGGACAGGGGTAACAATGAGCAGTTCTTC

d_call: -
v_call: TRBV6-1
clone_size: once
j_call: TRBJ1-5
cdr3_aa: CASTPGYSNQPQHF
cdr3_nt: TGTGCCAGCACCCCGGGGTATAGCAATCAGCCCCAGCATTTT

d_call: -
v_call: TRBV30
clone_size: -
j_call: TRBJ1-1
cdr3_aa: CARGREGNTEAFF
cdr3_nt: TGTGCCCGGGGGAGGGAGGGGAACACTGAAGCTTTCTTT

d_call: -
v_call: TRBV6-1
clone_size: -
j_call: TRBJ1-2
cdr3_aa: CASRRDRPNYGYTF
cdr3_nt: TGTGCCAGCAGAAGAGACAGACCCAACTATGGCTACACCTTC

d_call: TRBD1
v_call: TRBV5-6
clone_size: -
j_call: TRBJ1-2
cdr3_aa: CASSLPTGGGYTF
cdr3_nt: TGTGCCAGCAGCTTGCCCACAGGGGGGGGCTACACCTTC

d_call: -
v_call: TRBV27
clone_size: -
j_call: TRBJ1-2
cdr3_aa: CATRDGGNYGYTF
cdr3_nt: TGTGCCACCCGGGACGGAGGGAACTATGGCTACACCTTC

d_call: -
v_call: TRBV4-1
clone_size: -
j_call: TRBJ1-2
cdr3_aa: CATRRVGAGREYGYTF
cdr3_nt: TGCGCCACTCGCCGGGTAGGAGCTGGGCGGGAGTATGGCTACACCTTC

d_call: TRBD1
v_call: TRBV5-1
clone_size: few
j_call: TRBJ1-6
cdr3_aa: CASTGTDNSPLHF
cdr3_nt: TGCGCCAGCACCGGGACAGATAATTCACCCCTCCACTTT

d_call: TRBD1
v_call: TRBV10-3
clone_size: -
j_call: TRBJ2-3
cdr3_aa: CAISLGQGNSADTQYF
cdr3_nt: TGTGCCATCAGCCTGGGACAGGGCAATAGTGCAGATACGCAGTATTTT

d_call: -
v_call: TRBV11-1
clone_size: -
j_call: TRBJ1-2
cdr3_aa: CASSLTGHGYTF
cdr3_nt: TGTGCCAGCAGCCTAACAGGGCATGGCTACACCTTC

d_call: -
v_call: TRBV12-5
clone_size: -
j_call: TRBJ2-2
cdr3_aa: CASGSQPGFTGTGELFF
cdr3_nt: TGTGCTAGTGGTTCGCAGCCGGGTTTTACAGGGACCGGGGAGCTGTTTTTT

d_call: TRBD2
v_call: TRBV11-2
clone_size: -
j_call: TRBJ2-1
cdr3_aa: CASRSRHRLAAQGYNEQFF
cdr3_nt: TGTGCCAGCAGATCAAGGCACAGGCTAGCGGCCCAAGGGTACAATGAGCAGTTCTTC

d_call: -
v_call: TRBV6-6
clone_size: -
j_call: TRBJ1-2
cdr3_aa: CASSYGGGGGGYTF
cdr3_nt: TGTGCCAGCAGTTACGGTGGGGGAGGTGGTGGCTACACCTTC

d_call: -
v_call: TRBV5-1
clone_size: -
j_call: TRBJ1-4
cdr3_aa: CASSLAYRVEEKLFF
cdr3_nt: TGCGCCAGCAGCTTGGCCTACAGAGTAGAGGAAAAACTGTTTTTT

d_call: -
v_call: TRBV11-2
clone_size: -
j_call: TRBJ2-7
cdr3_aa: CASSSARSKFFYEQYF
cdr3_nt: TGTGCCAGCAGCTCCGCGCGGTCTAAGTTTTTCTACGAGCAGTACTTC

d_call: -
v_call: TRBV28
clone_size: few
j_call: TRBJ2-6
cdr3_aa: CASTQGWRRTGANVLTF
cdr3_nt: TGTGCCAGCACACAGGGCTGGCGGAGAACCGGGGCCAACGTCCTGACTTTC

d_call: -
v_call: TRBV11-2
clone_size: few
j_call: TRBJ1-2
cdr3_aa: CASSLRMGGFYGYTF
cdr3_nt: TGTGCCAGCAGCTTGCGAATGGGGGGATTCTATGGCTACACCTTC

d_call: -
v_call: TRBV6-6
clone_size: -
j_call: TRBJ1-5
cdr3_aa: CASSYSSGQPQHF
cdr3_nt: TGTGCCAGCAGTTACTCGTCGGGGCAGCCCCAGCATTTT

d_call: TRBD1
v_call: TRBV7-3
clone_size: few
j_call: TRBJ2-1
cdr3_aa: CASGYRGQSEQFF
cdr3_nt: TGTGCCAGCGGGTACAGGGGGCAGAGTGAGCAGTTCTTC

d_call: TRBD2
v_call: TRBV5-1
clone_size: -
j_call: TRBJ2-2
cdr3_aa: CASSPGLAGRTGELFF
cdr3_nt: TGCGCCAGCAGCCCGGGACTAGCGGGACGCACCGGGGAGCTGTTTTTT

d_call: -
v_call: TRBV6-1
clone_size: -
j_call: TRBJ2-5
cdr3_aa: CASSLASAQETQYF
cdr3_nt: TGTGCCAGCAGTTTGGCTAGCGCACAAGAGACCCAGTACTTC

d_call: -
v_call: TRBV5-1
clone_size: -
j_call: TRBJ2-3
cdr3_aa: CASSSGTYTDTQYF
cdr3_nt: TGCGCCAGCAGCTCCGGGACATATACAGATACGCAGTATTTT

d_call: TRBD2
v_call: TRBV5-1
clone_size: -
j_call: TRBJ2-7
cdr3_aa: CASSSGLAISYEQYF
cdr3_nt: TGCGCCAGCAGCTCGGGACTAGCGATATCCTACGAGCAGTACTTC

d_call: -
v_call: TRBV11-2
clone_size: -
j_call: TRBJ1-1
cdr3_aa: CASSLDLGGRAFF
cdr3_nt: TGTGCCAGCAGCTTAGATCTGGGGGGAAGAGCTTTCTTT

d_call: -
v_call: TRBV2
clone_size: -
j_call: TRBJ2-4
cdr3_aa: CASSGQTPKNIQYF
cdr3_nt: TGTGCCAGCAGTGGACAGACCCCCAAAAACATTCAGTACTTC

d_call: -
v_call: TRBV18
clone_size: once
j_call: TRBJ1-6
cdr3_aa: CASSLDTPGPLHF
cdr3_nt: TGTGCCAGCTCCCTCGACACCCCGGGGCCCCTCCACTTT

d_call: -
v_call: TRBV19
clone_size: -
j_call: TRBJ1-5
cdr3_aa: CASSKRGGQGDQPQHF
cdr3_nt: TGTGCCAGTAGTAAGAGGGGAGGGCAGGGTGATCAGCCCCAGCATTTT

d_call: -
v_call: TRBV7-6
clone_size: -
j_call: TRBJ2-7
cdr3_aa: CASSLDRSGEQYF
cdr3_nt: TGTGCCAGCAGCTTAGACAGGTCCGGCGAGCAGTACTTC

d_call: TRBD1
v_call: TRBV30
clone_size: -
j_call: TRBJ1-2
cdr3_aa: CAWSRQGYGYTF
cdr3_nt: TGTGCCTGGAGCCGACAGGGTTATGGCTACACCTTC

d_call: -
v_call: TRBV19
clone_size: -
j_call: TRBJ1-5
cdr3_aa: CASSIVYGGQPQHF
cdr3_nt: TGTGCCAGTAGTATAGTTTACGGAGGACAGCCCCAGCATTTT

d_call: TRBD1
v_call: TRBV6-5
clone_size: -
j_call: TRBJ1-4
cdr3_aa: CASSYFDRDKLFF
cdr3_nt: TGTGCCAGCAGTTACTTCGACAGGGACAAACTGTTTTTT

d_call: TRBD1
v_call: TRBV18
clone_size: -
j_call: TRBJ1-1
cdr3_aa: CASSLFGQGIGEAFF
cdr3_nt: TGTGCCAGCTCACTTTTCGGACAGGGGATCGGTGAAGCTTTCTTT

d_call: -
v_call: TRBV5-1
clone_size: few
j_call: TRBJ2-7
cdr3_aa: CASSLIGERVDEQYF
cdr3_nt: TGCGCCAGCAGCTTGATCGGGGAGCGGGTGGACGAGCAGTACTTC

d_call: -
v_call: TRBV19
clone_size: -
j_call: TRBJ1-5
cdr3_aa: CASSIAAGLFQPQHF
cdr3_nt: TGTGCCAGTAGTATAGCCGCAGGGCTTTTTCAGCCCCAGCATTTT

d_call: TRBD2
v_call: TRBV7-9
clone_size: -
j_call: TRBJ2-4
cdr3_aa: CASSPRGSGGAAKNSQYF
cdr3_nt: TGTGCCAGCAGCCCGCGGGGTAGCGGGGGGGCGGCCAAAAACAGTCAGTACTTC

d_call: -
v_call: TRBV5-4
clone_size: few
j_call: TRBJ1-4
cdr3_aa: CASSPGGVNEKLFF
cdr3_nt: TGTGCCAGCAGCCCGGGGGGAGTTAATGAAAAACTGTTTTTT

d_call: TRBD1
v_call: TRBV29-1
clone_size: -
j_call: TRBJ1-1
cdr3_aa: CSVEVGTGGFAAFF
cdr3_nt: TGCAGCGTTGAAGTTGGGACAGGGGGATTTGCAGCTTTCTTT

d_call: TRBD1
v_call: TRBV7-3
clone_size: -
j_call: TRBJ2-1
cdr3_aa: CASGQGNDNEQFF
cdr3_nt: TGTGCCAGCGGACAGGGTAACGACAATGAGCAGTTCTTC

d_call: -
v_call: TRBV6-1
clone_size: -
j_call: TRBJ1-6
cdr3_aa: CAITSRDNYNSPLHF
cdr3_nt: TGTGCCATCACTTCCCGGGACAACTATAATTCACCCCTCCACTTT

d_call: -
v_call: TRBV28
clone_size: few
j_call: TRBJ2-1
cdr3_aa: CASYPIVGHRRQFF
cdr3_nt: TGTGCCTCCTACCCCATCGTGGGACACCGGCGGCAGTTCTTC

d_call: TRBD1
v_call: TRBV7-6
clone_size: -
j_call: TRBJ2-5
cdr3_aa: CASSRPGQGALIWEETQYF
cdr3_nt: TGTGCCAGCAGCCGACCCGGACAGGGGGCTCTTATTTGGGAAGAGACCCAGTACTTC